Below are 6 T cell receptor beta chains sequenced from a single sample in a study of T cells in Graves' hyperthyroidism and ophthalmopathy. TCR beta CDR3 regions were amplified from RNA transcripts. The primer set for the first-round RT-PCR of the TCR CDR3 was HTBI. TCRdb re-analysed the multiplex PCR reads in MiXCR, keeping a single row per CDR3 protein. The data contain 350,000 or so distinct CDR3 sequences, 15% to 20% of them seen just once; the ten biggest clones take up around 15%. Sequenced input: blood. The receptors stem from a middle-aged woman with Graves' ophthalmopathy.

This clonotype was found a few times. This chain joins TRBV14 and TRBJ2-7; 11 bases agree with TRBD2. Trimming removed 0 bases from V and 5 bases from J; junction bases left unmatched: 9. CDR3 length: 17 amino acids. Germline V gene sequence: CDR1 SGHDN, CDR2 FVKESK. Here the CDR3 reads CASSQEEGSGRVNEQYF. The DNA of the CDR3 is TGTGCCAGCAGCCAAGAGGAGGGTAGCGGGAGGGTGAACGAGCAGTACTTC.

The sample holds many counts of this clonotype. V is TRBV7-8 and J is TRBJ2-6; D is undetermined. The CDR3 is 18 amino acids. V was clipped by 1 base and J by 0 bases, with 13 bases between them. Germline assignment: CDR1 SGHVS and CDR2 FQNEAQ. The CDR3, as DNA: TGTGCCAGCAGCTTAGAAGGCACAGCCTCCTCTGGGGCCAACGTCCTGACTTTC. It encodes CASSLEGTASSGANVLTF.

The table lists this clonotype with many counts. This rearrangement joins TRBV27 to TRBJ2-7, with 7 bases matching TRBD2. The length of the CDR3 is 15 residues. V trimming: 8 bases; J trimming: 1 base; junction bases outside the gene matches: 11. Germline V CDR1 and CDR2: MNHEY, SMNVEV (reference sequence). DNA for the CDR3: TGTGCCAGCCTCCTAAAGGCGGGAGATTCCTACGAGCAGTACTTC. Amino acid sequence: CASLLKAGDSYEQYF.

This clonotype was observed many times. The V gene is TRBV29-1, the J gene TRBJ1-5; the D is unclear. In germline, CDR1 is SQVTM, CDR2 ANQGSEA. Trimming removed 6 bases at V and 3 bases at J, with 12 bases between. The CDR3 runs 13 residues. Here the CDR3 reads CSVSRGTNQPQHF. CDR3 nucleotides: TGCAGCGTATCGCGGGGTACCAATCAGCCCCAGCATTTT.

This clonotype was counted many times. The V call is TRBV6-5, the J call TRBJ1-1; 9 bases agree with TRBD1. CDR3 length equals 15 residues. After removal of 4 bases from V and 6 bases from J, the junction contained 9 bases not matched to a gene. CDR1 and CDR2 (germline): MNHEY, SVGAGI. The CDR3: CASSWTGVMRAEAFF. The CDR3, as DNA: TGTGCCAGCAGTTGGACAGGGGTAATGAGAGCTGAAGCTTTCTTT.

This clonotype was counted many times. J is TRBJ1-5 and V is TRBV14; D unclear. Germline CDR1 SGHDN, CDR2 FVKESK. Trimming pared 3 bases from V and 0 bases from J, leaving 24 bases between. The CDR3 length is 20 residues. The CDR3 reads CASSHNSMTVTKYSNQPQHF. For the CDR3, the DNA is TGTGCCAGCAGCCATAATTCAATGACGGTTACCAAATATAGCAATCAGCCCCAGCATTTT.